The 2 T cell receptor beta chains presented below share a single source sample, sequenced in a study of T cells in Graves' hyperthyroidism and ophthalmopathy. It was RNA transcripts that yielded the amplified TCR beta CDR3 regions. HTBI primers were the set used in a first-round RT-PCR of the TCR CDR3. TCRdb re-called the multiplex PCR reads through MiXCR, storing one row per CDR3 protein. The table shows 96,000 or so distinct CDR3 sequences, with about 51% occurring only once. The source material was blood. Every receptor here comes from a woman in her thirties or forties with Graves' hyperthyroidism.

At least ten counts were recorded for this clonotype. In nucleotides, the CDR3 is TGTGCCATCAGTGAGTCTTTGGGATCCCAGTACTTC. It translates to CAISESLGSQYF. The chain links TRBV10-3 to TRBJ2-5; D remains unclear. This CDR3 spans 12 amino acids. Trimming took 0 bases from V and 9 from J, leaving 8 bases between them. CDR1 is ENHRY and CDR2 is SYGVKD in the germline V gene.

On this clonotype itself: Without the conserved terminal phenylalanine or tryptophan, this CDR3 likely stems from a read error. It is unclear where the CDR3 begins or ends on the DNA, so no DNA is shown, and the CDR3 is as TCRdb lists it. The chain employs TRBV7-2 and TRBJ1-4. From its first to its last residue, the CDR3 has 8 amino acids. In germline, CDR1 is SGHTA, CDR2 FQGNSA. The chain's CDR3 is CASSLERV.